These T cell receptor beta chains were read from a single sample in a study of OX40 agonist ivuxolimab in advanced cancers. Profiling relied on immunoSEQ multiplex PCR, and the TCRdb table lists in-frame clones only, not all of them. This table has about 68,000 clones, over 65% appearing once. This specimen consisted of CD4+ or CD8+ T cells sorted from blood, obtained in a trial of the OX40 agonist ivuxolimab. The receptor source for this set is an adult with an advanced solid tumor such as melanoma, head and neck, liver or kidney cancer. Both conserved end residues are part of each CDR3.

V	J	CDR3
TRBV4-3	TRBJ1-2	CASSQGSTGNGYTF
TRBV9	TRBJ2-7	CASSSATEYEQYF
TRBV18	TRBJ2-1	CASSPPGQGFSNEQFF
TRBV11-2	TRBJ2-5	CASSPPSGVQETQYF
TRBV7-3	TRBJ2-3	CASSPDASTNTQYF
TRBV7-2	TRBJ1-2	CASSLVGTGANYGYTF
TRBV7-2	TRBJ1-4	CASSSKQGLGQLFF
TRBV7-2	TRBJ2-7	CASSLVVATYEQYF
TRBV5-1	TRBJ2-7	CASSSGMRDEQYF
TRBV29-1	TRBJ1-5	CSARAQDDQPQHF
TRBV6-1	TRBJ2-5	CASSGGLAGQETQYF
TRBV5-1	TRBJ1-4	CASSHQGRSDEKLFF
TRBV7-2	TRBJ1-1	CASSFTSSNTEAFF
TRBV10-3	TRBJ1-1	CAIRGPDRDSTEAFF
TRBV29-1	TRBJ2-3	CSVEDRGLVADTQYF
TRBV7-9	TRBJ2-2	CASSPGQGTNTGELFF
TRBV5-1	TRBJ2-3	CASSPGGGARDTQYF
TRBV6-5	TRBJ1-2	CASTQDRLYGYTF
TRBV14	TRBJ2-4	CASSQDLWGAGKNIQYF
TRBV2	TRBJ1-1	CASYIGLTFNTEAFF
TRBV5-1	TRBJ1-4	CASSLDPGAWGEKLFF
TRBV12-5	TRBJ2-3	CASGLPPPGTDTQYF
TRBV6-6	TRBJ1-5	CASSYSRWDQPQHF
TRBV7-2	TRBJ2-3	CASSGGNTQYF
TRBV10-2	TRBJ1-5	CASRAGAGNQPQHF
TRBV6-5	TRBJ2-7	CASSYSGEQYF
TRBV4-1	TRBJ1-1	CASSQVHTGHLITEAFF
TRBV7-2	TRBJ1-2	CASSTRQGVDGYTF
TRBV18	TRBJ2-7	CASSPPTSSGEGREQYF
TRBV7-2	TRBJ2-7	CASSLGGAGLGLEQYF
TRBV4-3	TRBJ1-6	CASSQEPQGANSPLHF
TRBV29-1	TRBJ2-3	CSVRGLDTQYF
TRBV5-1	TRBJ1-1	CASSFRDGLEAFF